This TCR beta chain was recorded in a study of regulatory T cells (dated by TCRdb to 2016 to 2018). Concerning the study at large: The study compared T-cell receptor beta repertoires of sorted regulatory, conventional CD4+ and CD8+ T cells in CD3G-deficient patients with those in healthy controls. The research as a whole found: Repertoires from patients had restricted unique TRB V-J pairs and skewed V and J gene usage, with the strongest effect in regulatory T cells. The degree of regulatory T-cell repertoire restriction differed among patients and was greatest in the two patients with the most severe autoimmunity. Regulatory T-cell samples from patients gave roughly tenfold fewer unique productive TRB reads than control samples did. Reduced Shannon diversity was observed in regulatory T cells from CD3G-deficient patients compared with autologous conventional CD4+ cells and with control regulatory T cells.

Every CD3G-deficient patient showed evidence of autoimmunity, and the autoimmunity was more severe in two of the patients. Patients were tested at ages ranging from 2 to 39 years, and reduced naive and increased memory CD4+ and CD8+ T-cell proportions were found in the patients. CD4+ cells were FACS-sorted into CD25-high CD127-low regulatory T cells and CD25-low CD127-high conventional CD4+ T cells. About six individuals with CD3G deficiency made up the patient group. Patient samples and clinical data were obtained from an international physician network spanning the United States, Europe and Asia. Ficoll density separation was used to isolate peripheral blood mononuclear cells. Notes on this clone: There is no known antigen for this receptor. Per-nucleotide qualities are absent, and no much larger clonotype sits a single base away.

Clipping removes 4 bases from V and 9 bases from J, with 10 as the unmatched junction base count. For CDR1 and CDR2, the germline V gene lists MDHEN and SYDVKM. The CDR3 holds 15 amino acids from the cysteine to the phenylalanine. Only the CDR3 region is kept as DNA, spanning 45 bases read in frame from base 1. For the multiplex PCR, 52 forward TRBV primers and 13 reverse TRBJ primers were used, and amplification bias was corrected with both assay-based and computational methods. Within the immunoSEQ assay, multiplex PCR amplified rearranged TRB loci from genomic DNA. TRB amplicons were sequenced on an Illumina HiSeq platform. Under the source paper's analysis protocol: Custom algorithms error-filtered the raw sequences and aligned them to reference gene sequences, after which the immunoSEQ online tools were used for analysis. Productive and nonproductive TRB rearrangement frequencies were evaluated among both unique and total sequences. For TRB CDR3 positions 6 and 7, hydrophobicity together with amino acid composition served as the basis for assessing self-reactivity potential. For group comparisons, t tests, Mann-Whitney tests or two-way ANOVA were performed in Prism software. The table was pulled from immuneACCESS by TCRdb, which kept in-frame rearrangements only. Such tables lose some clones; where checked, under half of the loss comes from unresolved V genes, and the rest has no known cause. The D gene and trimming were derived from the DNA, and the V and J assignments and clone size from that table. In this sample the table shows 3,500 to 4,500 clones, around 90% of which occur a single time. Roughly 2.7% of the sample is held by the ten biggest clonotypes.

This receptor was identified in a child aged 2-15 years with CD3G deficiency. Recombination joined TRBV28 with TRBJ2-1; 9 central nucleotides agree with TRBD1. What was sequenced was CD4+ Tregs sorted from blood. The CDR3 reads as follows: CASSSPGTGMGEQFF. The sequenced DNA is TGTGCCAGCAGTTCCCCCGGGACAGGGATGGGTGAGCAGTTCTTC. With the rest looked up from the reference TRBV28 and TRBJ2-1 genes rather than sequenced, the full variable domain is DVKVTQSSRYLVKRTGEKVFLECVQDMDHENMFWYRQDPGLGLRLIYFSYDVKMKEKGDIPEGYSVSREKKERFSLILESASTNQTSMYLCASSSPGTGMGEQFFGPGTRLTVL.